This T cell receptor (beta chain) stems from a study of blood T cells in healthy people across ages (dated by TCRdb to 2015 to 2017). Background for the entire study: In model experiments, roughly one uniquely barcoded TCR beta cDNA molecule per two T cells was captured by template switching. Four age groups were formed from the donors: young (average 16 years), middle-aged (around 40), aged (roughly 58) and long-lived (approximately 80). The study analyzed two additional independent replicas of 1 million unique cDNA reads from the same blood draw for two donors, one aged 18 to 30 and one aged 80 or older. To avoid experimental bias, donors of different ages were spread randomly across the sequencing lanes. The study measured age-related changes in TCR beta repertoire diversity using deep sequencing normalized with unique cDNA molecular identifiers.

About this clonotype itself: Its cognate antigen has yet to be identified. No much larger clone is present one base from it, and per-base qualities are unavailable.

Donors were approximately 42 systemically healthy Caucasian individuals from Russia aged about 6 to 100 years. Ten milliliters of peripheral blood were collected from each donor into EDTA-treated Vacutainer tubes. PBMCs were isolated by Ficoll-Paque density-gradient centrifugation, with at least 7 million obtained per sample. Trizol reagent was used to extract total RNA from PBMCs, with at least 5 micrograms per sample. The percentages of naive CD45RAhigh/CD27high T cells were determined by flow cytometry on a PBMC aliquot from every donor. The library was produced with 5' RACE. TCRdb names Illumina HiSeq 2500 as the instrument used. A second about 7 to 12 cycle PCR used a sample-barcoded 5' primer and a J-beta primer mix. A template-switch 5' adaptor carrying 12 random nucleotides introduced a unique molecular identifier onto each TCR beta cDNA molecule. At least 3 million CDR3-containing paired-end reads were obtained from each sample. All of the RNA was converted into first-strand cDNA using the Mint cDNA synthesis kit, with a TRBC-specific oligonucleotide serving as the primer. Following uracil-DNA glycosylase treatment, all cDNA underwent a first 18-cycle PCR with the universal primers M1SS and BC2_uni_R. Per the original workflow: Each sample was normalized by randomly selecting 1 million high-quality reads, each carrying a distinct molecular identifier. Instead of being binned into consensus sequences, reads with shared molecular identifiers were discarded. MiTCR, with a Q25 quality threshold and the strictest error-elimination algorithm, was used for CDR3 identification, clonotype clustering and error correction. A nonparametric unseen species model with Euler transformation was used to estimate a lower bound on total TCR beta diversity. The raw public reads went through TCRdb reprocessing: fastp at Q25, MiXCR clone calling, in-frame beta chains kept. For every CDR3 protein sequence, its rows merge into one entry that carries the most common genes and DNA. TCRdb's processing, not the study's, gives the V and J calls here. This sample comprises over 1.5 million distinct CDR3 sequences, just under 50% of them detected only once. In total, the top ten clones hold roughly 2.1% of the sample.

The V end loses 5 bases and the J end loses 5 bases, and a stretch of 11 bases separates them. CDR1 and CDR2 are read off the germline V gene as KGHDR and SFDVKD. From the cysteine through the phenylalanine, the CDR3 covers 13 amino acids. Of the read, only the CDR3 DNA is kept; its 39 bases are in frame from base 1. The paper's findings and limits, for the study overall: The long-lived group showed more naive CD4+ T cells, fewer expanded clones and increased TCR diversity than the aged group, suggesting age selection. Because profiling used bulk unsorted PBMCs, naive and antigen-experienced compartments could not be compared conclusively. A strong correlation was found between observed TCR beta diversity and the percentage of naive T cells measured by flow cytometry. Because donor CMV infection status was unknown, age-related changes in expanded clonotypes were potentially confounded. Estimates of total diversity based on one million sequenced T cells were considered lower bounds and underestimates. As age increased, observed TCR beta diversity per million T cells dropped in a roughly linear way, and a significant reduction was already evident by age about 40.

Recombination connected TRBV24-1 to TRBJ2-5; no D segment can be confidently identified. The source of this sequence is a woman aged 40 to 50 in good health. The specimen sequenced was blood. The CDR3 protein: CATSGKGRETQYF. The DNA sequence follows: TGTGCCACCAGTGGGAAGGGTCGGGAGACCCAGTACTTC.